Shown below are 15 T cell receptor beta chains from a single sample sequenced in a study of blood T cell repertoires in COVID-19. Clones were sequenced by immunoSEQ multiplex PCR, and TCRdb holds only the in-frame ones, with some missing. The repertoire holds 250,000 to 300,000 clones, with about 87% as singletons. Sequenced material: peripheral blood. Every receptor here comes from a woman aged 25 to 39 who had recovered from COVID-19.

The V gene is TRBV12-5, the J gene TRBJ1-2, with D possibly matching TRBD1 (6 bases). The CDR3 sequence is 14 residues long. CDR1 and CDR2 from the germline V gene are LGHNT and FRNRAP. With 6 bases removed from V and 5 bases from J, the gap between germline ends came to 16 bases. The chain's CDR3 is CASGIGGAGYGYTF. Written as DNA, the CDR3 is TGTGCTAGTGGCATCGGGGGGGCCGGGTATGGCTACACCTTC. Using reference TRBV12-5 and TRBJ1-2 for the parts outside the CDR3, the full variable domain is DARVTQTPRHKVTEMGQEVTMRCQPILGHNTVFWYRQTMMQGLELLAYFRNRAPLDDSGMPKDRFSAEMPDATLATLKIQPSEPRDSAVYFCASGIGGAGYGYTFGSGTRLTVV.

The chain recombines TRBV7-8 with TRBJ2-5; 8 nucleotides agree with TRBD2. With 5 bases clipped from V and 4 bases from J, the junction kept 12 bases outside the gene matches. CDR3 size: 16 residues. Germline V gene data show CDR1 as SGHVS and CDR2 as FQNEAQ. CDR3 region: CASSKTSGLAGETQYF. As DNA, the CDR3 is TGTGCCAGCAGCAAAACCTCAGGACTAGCCGGAGAGACCCAGTACTTC. Full variable domain (missing parts from reference TRBV7-8 and TRBJ2-5): GAGVSQSPRYKVAKRGQDVALRCDPISGHVSLFWYQQALGQGPEFLTYFQNEAQLDKSGLPSDRFFAERPEGSVSTLKIQRTQQEDSAVYLCASSKTSGLAGETQYFGPGTRLLVL.

The chain couples TRBV4-3 to TRBJ2-7; possibly TRBD2 for D (5 bases). Germline loops: CDR1 LGHNA, CDR2 YSLEER. V lost 4 bases and J 0 bases, leaving 16 bases between the germline ends. The CDR3 is 16 amino acids. The CDR3 DNA is TGCGCCAGCAGCCCGGTTCTCGGGGTAAGCTCCTACGAGCAGTACTTC. Protein product: CASSPVLGVSSYEQYF.

V is TRBV27 and J is TRBJ1-2; tentative D call: TRBD1 (5 bases). The CDR3 extends over 15 amino acids. Looked up from germline, CDR1 is MNHEY and CDR2 is SMNVEV (reference sequence). V lost 0 bases to trimming and J lost 4 bases, with 12 bases between them. The CDR3 is CASSLSGQFAYGYTF. The CDR3 region has the DNA TGTGCCAGCAGTTTATCCGGACAATTCGCCTATGGCTACACCTTC.

This chain uses TRBV2 with TRBJ1-1; D is ambiguous. The ends were cut back, 4 bases at V and 5 bases at J, with 14 bases in the middle. The CDR3 extends over 14 amino acids. CDR1 is SNHLY and CDR2 is FYNNEI in the germline V gene. CDR3 residues: CASSGRGSSTEAFF. The CDR3 DNA reads TGTGCCAGCAGTGGGCGGGGTAGTTCGACTGAAGCTTTCTTT.

The V and J genes are TRBV12-3 or TRBV12-4 and TRBJ2-5; 8 bases fit TRBD1. The CDR3 runs 13 residues. After removal of 6 bases from V and 5 bases from J, the junction contained 5 bases not matched to a gene. CDR3 in amino acids: CASRRTGPETQYF. For the CDR3, the DNA is TGTGCCAGCAGGAGGACAGGGCCCGAGACCCAGTACTTC.

This chain connects TRBV15 to TRBJ1-1, with 7 bases aligning to TRBD1. Looked up from germline, CDR1 is LNHNV and CDR2 is YYDKDF (reference sequence). V lost 5 bases to trimming and J lost 2 bases; unmatched junction nucleotides: 8. CDR3 length: 15 amino acids. The CDR3: CATSPHGTANTEAFF. The CDR3 DNA follows: TGTGCCACCAGCCCCCACGGGACAGCAAACACTGAAGCTTTCTTT.

The rearrangement links TRBV28 to TRBJ1-4; D ambiguous. CDR1 is MDHEN, CDR2 SYDVKM, per germline. V was clipped by 5 bases and J by 4 bases, with 14 bases between them. The CDR3 sequence is 15 residues long. The CDR3 sequence is CASSPRIRLNEKLFF. CDR3 nucleotides: TGTGCCAGCAGTCCCAGGATACGGCTTAATGAAAAACTGTTTTTT.

This sequence joins TRBV18 and TRBJ1-4, with unresolved D. Germline V CDR1 and CDR2: KGHSH, LQKENI. V dropped 5 bases and J dropped 7 bases, with 14 bases sitting between them. This CDR3 comprises 14 residues. CDR3: CASSDLAMGEKLFF. CDR3 bases: TGTGCCAGCTCAGACCTAGCGATGGGTGAAAAACTGTTTTTT.

This chain links TRBV7-3 with TRBJ1-1; 7 nucleotides align to TRBD1. The CDR3 loop spans 16 amino acids. Germline CDR1 and CDR2: SGHTA and FQGTGA. V dropped 1 base and J dropped 4; count of bases not matched to a gene: 9. CDR3 bases: TGTGCCAGCAGCTTAATGGAGGGGGCGAGGAGCACTGAAGCTTTCTTT. This encodes CASSLMEGARSTEAFF.

The gene calls are TRBV2 and TRBJ2-2; 7 nucleotides match TRBD1. The junction had 6 bases not matched to a gene; V was cut back by 6 bases and J by 2 bases. Per the germline V gene, CDR1 is SNHLY and CDR2 is FYNNEI. CDR3 size: 15 residues. The chain's CDR3 is CASRSGTDNTGELFF. The CDR3 DNA is TGTGCCAGCAGGTCCGGGACAGACAACACCGGGGAGCTGTTTTTT.

This clone was seen a single time. This chain links TRBV7-2 with TRBJ2-7, with a tentative D call TRBD1 (6 bases). The length of the CDR3 is 15 residues. V was trimmed by 4 bases and J by 6 bases, leaving 19 bases between them. From germline, CDR1 is SGHTA and CDR2 FQGNSA. This CDR3 is CASSSGQPELGEQYF. The DNA of the CDR3 is TGTGCCAGCAGCTCTGGACAGCCGGAATTAGGCGAGCAGTACTTC.

This clone was found once. The chain couples TRBV7-3 to TRBJ1-2; a weak D match, TRBD1 (5 bases). Germline loops: CDR1 SGHTA, CDR2 FQGTGA. CDR3 length equals 14 residues. V lost 3 bases, J lost 6 bases, and 14 bases lay in between. This CDR3 is CASSLGIGEDGYTF. The DNA of the CDR3 is TGTGCCAGCAGCTTGGGTATAGGGGAGGATGGCTACACCTTC.

CDR3 sequence (DNA): TGTGCCAGCAGTATACAGGGGGCGCGATCACCCCTCCACTTT. This sequence encodes CASSIQGARSPLHF. The gene calls are TRBV6-5 and TRBJ1-6, with 9 bases that match TRBD1. Germline values: CDR1 MNHEY, CDR2 SVGAGI. After removal of 5 bases from V and 10 bases from J, the junction contained 6 bases not matched to a gene. The CDR3 spans 14 residues.

The V gene is TRBV3-1 (or the pseudogene TRBV3-2), the J gene TRBJ2-1; TRBD1 agrees at 7 bases. Germline V gene lookup returns CDR1 LGHDT and CDR2 YNNKEL (reference sequence). V was clipped by 1 base and J by 5 bases; unmatched bases: 5. This CDR3 region has 15 residues. The CDR3 here is CASSQGRDSNNEQFF. The CDR3 coding sequence is TGTGCCAGCAGCCAAGGAAGGGACAGTAACAATGAGCAGTTCTTC.